The sequence of this T cell receptor (beta chain) was determined in a study of coeliac disease. Measured with immunoSEQ multiplex PCR; TCRdb has only the in-frame clones, and not every one. The repertoire consists of thousands of clones, with over 60% occurring once and the leading ten covering around 20%. V trimming: 4 bases; J trimming: 5 bases; junction bases outside the gene matches: 3. The germline V gene encodes CDR1 LGHNA and CDR2 YNFKEQ. The CDR3 is made up of 14 amino acids. This sequence was found in a woman aged 60-75 years with celiac disease. The source material was lamina propria lymphocytes from the gut. This sequence joins TRBV4-2 and TRBJ1-1; TRBD1 agrees at 11 bases. CDR3 sequence reads: CASSLGTGGTEAFF. As DNA, the CDR3 is TGTGCCAGCAGCCTCGGGACAGGGGGTACTGAAGCTTTCTTT.